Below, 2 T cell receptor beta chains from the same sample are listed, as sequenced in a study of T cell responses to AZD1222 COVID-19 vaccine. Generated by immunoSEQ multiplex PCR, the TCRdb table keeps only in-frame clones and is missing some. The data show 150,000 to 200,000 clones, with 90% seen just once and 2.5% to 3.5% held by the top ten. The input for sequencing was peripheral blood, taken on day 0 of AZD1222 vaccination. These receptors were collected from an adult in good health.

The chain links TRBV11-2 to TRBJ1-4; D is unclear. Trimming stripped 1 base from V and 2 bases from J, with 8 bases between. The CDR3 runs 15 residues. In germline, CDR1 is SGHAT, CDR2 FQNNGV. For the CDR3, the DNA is TGTGCCAGCAGCTTAGGCAGGACGACTAATGAAAAACTGTTTTTT. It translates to CASSLGRTTNEKLFF.

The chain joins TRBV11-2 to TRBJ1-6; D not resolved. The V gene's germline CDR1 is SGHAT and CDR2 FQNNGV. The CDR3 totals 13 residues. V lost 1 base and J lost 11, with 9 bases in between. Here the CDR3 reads CASSLGLLPPLHF. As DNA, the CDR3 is TGTGCCAGCAGCTTAGGGCTTCTCCCACCCCTCCACTTT.